What follows are 6 T cell receptor beta chains derived from one specimen sequenced in a study of shared clonotypes between healthy human individuals. The data were produced by immunoSEQ multiplex PCR, yet TCRdb's version contains in-frame clones alone and is incomplete. Found here are over 400,000 clones, roughly 80% of them singletons; the top ten hold 12%. Sequencing was performed on PBMCs. These receptors all come from a woman aged 40 to 50 in good health. Some clones in this sample may be carry-over from other donors' samples.

The chain joins TRBV6-5 to TRBJ1-5; TRBD1 might be the D (5 bases). The CDR3 runs 14 residues. Trimming cost V 6 bases and J 2 bases, with 11 bases left between them. CDR1 and CDR2 (germline): MNHEY, SVGAGI. CDR3 nucleotide sequence: TGTGCCAGCAGCTCAGGGTTCGGCAATCAGCCCCAGCATTTT. Amino acid sequence: CASSSGFGNQPQHF.

Details on this clone: The likely explanation is a read error, given a far larger clone one base away. The same CDR3 can be traced to other DNA sequences in this sample. This sequence joins TRBV9 and TRBJ2-7; TRBD2 might be the D (6 bases). Germline CDR1 reads SGDLS; CDR2 reads YYNGEE. The CDR3 has 16 amino acids. The CDR3 protein is CASSVGSGSSGYEQYF. CDR3 sequence (DNA): TGCGCCAGCAGCGTAGGGAGTGGATCGAGCGGGTACGAGCAGTACTTC.

Turning to this clone: A read error is likely here: a far larger clone is one base away. Other DNA sequences in the sample encode the same CDR3. The chain recombines TRBV27 with TRBJ2-7, with 12 bases fitting TRBD2. The CDR3 runs to 19 residues. The V gene's germline CDR1 is MNHEY and CDR2 SMNVEV (reference sequence). V trimming: 6 bases; J trimming: 0 bases; junction bases outside the gene matches: 15. This CDR3 is CASSPSETSGSPFSYEQYF. The CDR3 coding sequence is TGTGCCAGCAGCCCCTCAGAGACTAGCGGGAGTCCCTTCTCCTACGAGCAGTACTTC.

The gene calls are TRBV11-2 and TRBJ2-5, with TRBD1 as a possible D gene (5 bases). Germline CDR1 and CDR2: SGHAT and FQNNGV. Deletions cut 1 base from V and 6 bases from J, with 18 bases between. This CDR3 has 16 residues. In nucleotides, the CDR3 is TGTGCCAGCAGCTTAGGGGGCGTTGGGATTCGGAAGACCCAGTACTTC. Its translation is CASSLGGVGIRKTQYF.

The rearrangement joins TRBV10-3 to TRBJ2-1; TRBD2 matches at 7 bases. The germline V gene has CDR1 ENHRY and CDR2 SYGVKD. The CDR3 sequence is 17 residues long. J gave up 1 base and V 11 bases, and 17 bases lay outside the gene matches. As DNA, the CDR3 is TGTGCCTCTCTCCGCGGCGGGCTAGCGGATTCCTACAATGAGCAGTTCTTC. Amino acid sequence: CASLRGGLADSYNEQFF.

The genes are TRBV7-9 and TRBJ1-4; TRBD1 agrees at 7 bases. The germline CDR1 and CDR2 sequences are SEHNR and FQNEAQ (reference sequence). V shed 5 bases and J 5 bases; nucleotides not matched to a gene: 8. This CDR3 comprises 15 residues. CDR3 protein: CASSPGTARNEKLFF. CDR3 DNA sequence: TGTGCCAGCAGCCCCGGGACAGCCAGGAATGAAAAACTGTTTTTT.